What follows are 26 T cell receptor beta chains derived from one specimen sequenced in a study of blood T cells in healthy people across ages. It was with a sample-barcoded 5' primer and a J-beta primer mix that a second PCR of roughly 7 to 12 cycles was run. TCRdb passed the 5' RACE reads through MiXCR, listing each CDR3 protein once. There are approximately 900,000 distinct CDR3 sequences in the sample; around 48% occur only once, and 10% to 15% lies in the top ten. Sequenced: blood. These receptors were taken from a man aged 30-40 years in good health.

Details on this clonotype: This could be a read error, since a much larger clone is one nucleotide away. The rearrangement links TRBV3-1 to TRBJ1-5; the D gene is possibly TRBD1 (5 bases). V lost 4 bases and J 3 bases, leaving 7 bases between the germline ends. The CDR3 sequence is 13 residues long. The germline V gene encodes CDR1 LGHDT and CDR2 YNNKEL (reference sequence). CDR3 coding DNA: TGTGCCAGCAGCCGACAGATCAATCAGCCCCAGCATTTT. As protein: CASSRQINQPQHF.

This rearrangement joins TRBV2 to TRBJ2-5, with a weak D call TRBD1 (6 bases). This CDR3 comprises 15 residues. Germline V gene lookup returns CDR1 SNHLY and CDR2 FYNNEI. V gave up 4 bases and J gave up 1 base, with 13 bases separating them. The DNA of the CDR3 is TGTGCCAGCAGTGCTGGAGGACAGATCCAAGAGACCCAGTACTTC. Translation gives CASSAGGQIQETQYF.

This clonotype appeared a few times. The gene calls are TRBV27 and TRBJ2-3; the D call may be TRBD1 or TRBD2 (5 bases each). CDR1 and CDR2 from the germline V gene are MNHEY and SMNVEV (reference sequence). The CDR3 spans 15 residues. Trimming removed 2 bases at V and 6 bases at J, with 15 bases between. CDR3 nucleotides: TGTGCCAGCAGTTTAGCCGGGGTAGGGGTGGATACGCAGTATTTT. This gives the protein CASSLAGVGVDTQYF.

The rearrangement links TRBV6-1 to TRBJ2-1, with D perhaps assigned TRBD1 or TRBD2 (6 bases each). CDR1 is MNHNS and CDR2 is SASEGT in the germline V gene. V was shortened by 1 base and J by 3 bases, with 10 bases between the two germline ends. CDR3 length: 15 residues. Here the CDR3 DNA reads TGTGCCAGCAGTGAAGAGGGGGGACTCTACAATGAGCAGTTCTTC. Its protein is CASSEEGGLYNEQFF.

A note on this clonotype: This is likely a read error, given that the CDR3 carries no conserved phenylalanine or tryptophan at its end. The V call is TRBV5-1, the J call TRBJ1-2, with TRBD1 identical over 11 bases. Germline loops: CDR1 SGHRS, CDR2 YFSETQ. V gave up 3 bases and J gave up 1 base; unmatched junction bases: 8. The CDR3 spans 17 residues. The CDR3 DNA reads as TGCGCCAGCAGCTCCGGGACAGGGGGTTTTATTAACTATGGCTACACCTCC. Protein: CASSSGTGGFINYGYTS.

The chain employs TRBV4-2 and TRBJ2-3, with TRBD2 identical over 7 bases. The ends lost 0 bases at V and 1 base at J; junction bases unmatched: 10. Germline V gene sequence: CDR1 LGHNA, CDR2 YNFKEQ. The CDR3 loop spans 18 amino acids. The CDR3 coding sequence is TGTGCCAGCAGCCAAGATTTAAGGGAGGGGTCAGGCACAGATACGCAGTATTTT. It yields the protein CASSQDLREGSGTDTQYF.

This clonotype occurred a few times. The CDR3, as DNA: TGCAGTGCTTCTGGGACAGGGGGCAATTCACCCCTCCACTTT. The encoded protein is CSASGTGGNSPLHF. The V gene is TRBV20-1, the J gene TRBJ1-6; 12 bases map to TRBD1. Germline loops: CDR1 DFQATT, CDR2 SNEGSKA (reference sequence). The CDR3 is 14 amino acids. Unmatched junction bases numbered 3, after V lost 5 bases and J lost 7 bases.

The gene calls are TRBV25-1 and TRBJ2-3; D could derive from TRBD1 or TRBD2 (6 bases each). Trimming left V 7 bases short and J 2 bases short, with 19 bases between. The length of the CDR3 is 16 residues. The V gene's germline CDR1 is MGHDK and CDR2 SYGVNS. The CDR3 nucleotides are TGTGCCAGCACCGGGCATCGGGGGCCGGACACAGATACGCAGTATTTT. Its protein product is CASTGHRGPDTDTQYF.

V is TRBV4-2 and J is TRBJ2-1; 9 nucleotides match TRBD2. V was pared by 0 bases and J by 4 bases, with 7 bases of the junction left unmatched. CDR1 is LGHNA, CDR2 YNFKEQ, per germline. This CDR3 is 17 amino acids long. CDR3 region: CASSQDSTSGPYNEQFF. In DNA, the CDR3 is TGTGCCAGCAGCCAAGATTCGACTAGCGGTCCTTACAATGAGCAGTTCTTC.

This clonotype was recorded a few times. A clone one base away is much larger, so this may be a read error. The J gene is TRBJ2-5, the V gene TRBV3-1; 9 bases fit TRBD2. The CDR3 has 17 residues. The trim removed 3 bases at V and 11 bases at J, leaving 19 bases unmatched. Germline-derived CDR1 and CDR2 are LGHDT and YNNKEL (reference sequence). The CDR3: CASSQISGGPKNNEQYF. CDR3 DNA: TGTGCCAGCAGCCAGATCAGCGGGGGGCCGAAAAACAATGAGCAGTACTTC.

The chain has TRBV10-3 and TRBJ1-2; tentative D call: TRBD1 (5 bases). Germline V gene sequence: CDR1 ENHRY, CDR2 SYGVKD. Trimming removed 0 bases from V and 2 bases from J, with 7 bases in between. This CDR3 is built from 14 residues. The chain's CDR3 is CAISESTENYGYTF. CDR3 bases: TGTGCCATCAGTGAGTCGACAGAGAACTATGGCTACACCTTC.

The rearrangement links TRBV30 to TRBJ2-5; D unclear. This CDR3 spans 14 amino acids. Germline V lookup: CDR1 GTSNPN, CDR2 SVGIG (reference sequence). The V end lost 0 bases, the J end lost 4 bases, and 12 bases lay between the germline ends. This CDR3 is CAWSVSLSGETQYF. CDR3 coding DNA: TGTGCCTGGAGTGTATCGCTCAGTGGAGAGACCCAGTACTTC.

A few counts support this clonotype. This may be a read error: a much more frequent sequence differs by one nucleotide. The V and J genes are TRBV12-3 or TRBV12-4 and TRBJ1-4, with unresolved D. The ends were cut back, 5 bases at V and 4 bases at J, with 14 bases in the middle. This CDR3 contains 15 residues. CDR3: CASSLRYSDNEKLFF. CDR3 DNA sequence: TGTGCCAGCAGTCTGAGATACAGTGATAATGAAAAACTGTTTTTT.

The V gene is TRBV27, the J gene TRBJ1-5; D is unresolved. V lost 4 bases and J 2 bases, leaving 9 bases between the germline ends. The CDR3 consists of 14 residues. CDR1 and CDR2 from the germline V gene are MNHEY and SMNVEV (reference sequence). The CDR3 nucleotides read TGTGCCAGCAGTTCGCGAATGGGCAATCAGCCCCAGCATTTT. It is translated as CASSSRMGNQPQHF.

There are a few counts of this clonotype. The V and J genes are TRBV4-2 and TRBJ2-3, with 8 nucleotides matching TRBD2. Germline V lookup: CDR1 LGHNA, CDR2 YNFKEQ. With 0 bases clipped from V and 2 bases from J, the junction kept 7 bases outside the gene matches. CDR3 length: 17 amino acids. This CDR3 is CASSQEGVAGNTDTQYF. Written as DNA, the CDR3 is TGTGCCAGCAGCCAAGAGGGAGTAGCGGGGAACACAGATACGCAGTATTTT.

The chain couples TRBV28 to TRBJ2-1, with D perhaps given as TRBD1 or TRBD2 (5 bases each). With 1 base removed from V and 9 bases from J, the gap between germline ends came to 13 bases. The CDR3 is 14 residues long. From germline, CDR1 is MDHEN and CDR2 SYDVKM. The CDR3 region has the DNA TGTGCCAGCAGTTTATCGGGGACGATCCGTGAGCAGTTCTTC. Protein: CASSLSGTIREQFF.

The rearrangement uses TRBV27 and TRBJ2-5; D not certain. The J call could be wrong; TRBJ2-7 is a better fit for the DNA end. The CDR3 extends over 14 amino acids. The germline V gene encodes CDR1 MNHEY and CDR2 SMNVEV (reference sequence). For the CDR3, the DNA is TGTGCCAGCAGTTTAGAAAGGGAATCGAGCGAGCAGTACTTC. It encodes CASSLERESSEQYF.

V is TRBV7-2 and J is TRBJ1-2; no firm D call. CDR3 length equals 14 residues. Germline values: CDR1 SGHTA, CDR2 FQGNSA. Deletions cut 1 base from V and 2 bases from J, with 8 bases between. The CDR3 spells CASSLEATNYGYTF. The CDR3 region has the DNA TGTGCCAGCAGCTTAGAGGCAACAAACTATGGCTACACCTTC. Looking up the rest from reference TRBV7-2 and TRBJ1-2 gives the full variable domain: GAGVSQSPSNKVTEKGKDVELRCDPISGHTALYWYRQSLGQGLEFLIYFQGNSAPDKSGLPSDRFSAERTGGSVSTLTIQRTQQEDSAVYLCASSLEATNYGYTFGSGTRLTVV.

V and J are TRBV7-6 and TRBJ2-3; maybe TRBD1 (5 bases). CDR1 is SGHVS, CDR2 FNYEAQ, per germline. This CDR3 region has 15 residues. Trimming cost V 2 bases and J 2 bases, with 11 bases left between them. CDR3 DNA sequence: TGTGCCAGCAGCTTAACAAGGGGCGTCACAGATACGCAGTATTTT. Translated: CASSLTRGVTDTQYF.

The chain carries TRBV29-1 and TRBJ2-4; D remains ambiguous. Germline CDR1 reads SQVTM; CDR2 reads ANQGSEA. The V end was cut by 6 bases, the J end by 0 bases, with 9 bases between. The CDR3 consists of 13 residues. In DNA form, the CDR3 reads TGCAGCGTCCAGAAGGTAGCCAAAAACATTCAGTACTTC. Its translation is CSVQKVAKNIQYF.

The rearrangement uses TRBV7-9 and TRBJ2-7; D is unclear. The J call may be mistaken, given a closer DNA end match to TRBJ2-5. The CDR3 has 14 residues. Germline V gene lookup returns CDR1 SEHNR and CDR2 FQNEAQ (reference sequence). The CDR3 nucleotides are TGTGCCAGCAGCTTAGACTCGACAAGCGAGACCCAGTACTTC. As protein: CASSLDSTSETQYF.

The chain joins TRBV6-6 to TRBJ2-5; D unresolved. The DNA end is a closer match to TRBJ2-7, so the J assignment may be wrong. The germline CDR1 and CDR2 sequences are MNHNY and SVGAGI (reference sequence). The CDR3 covers 14 residues. The CDR3 is CASSYVSSPYEQYF. CDR3 nucleotides: TGTGCCAGCAGTTACGTCAGTTCCCCCTACGAGCAGTACTTC.

This rearrangement joins TRBV7-2 to TRBJ2-1, with TRBD1 matching 7 bases. The CDR3 has 14 residues. The germline V gene has CDR1 SGHTA and CDR2 FQGNSA. V dropped 6 bases and J dropped 3; count of bases not matched to a gene: 5. CDR3 nucleotide sequence: TGTGCCAGCAGACCGGGACAGAGCTACAATGAGCAGTTCTTC. It translates to CASRPGQSYNEQFF.

This clonotype was seen many times. V and J are TRBV20-1 and TRBJ1-6; 11 nucleotides line up with TRBD1. CDR3 length: 13 residues. The J segment lost 16 bases and the V segment lost 6 bases, leaving 11 bases of the junction unmatched. The V gene's germline CDR1 is DFQATT and CDR2 SNEGSKA (reference sequence). CDR3 in DNA: TGCAGTGCGGAGGGACAGGGGGGTATCGATCTCCACTTT. Translating gives CSAEGQGGIDLHF.

The V and J genes are TRBV7-2 and TRBJ2-7, with TRBD2 matching over 7 bases. Germline trimming cut 4 bases from V and 1 base from J; bases unmatched to any gene: 10. This CDR3 comprises 16 residues. Germline CDR1 SGHTA, CDR2 FQGNSA. The CDR3, as DNA: TGTGCCAGCAGCTCCTTGTCTAGCGGAGGTTCCTACGAGCAGTACTTC. Amino acids: CASSSLSSGGSYEQYF.

J is TRBJ2-5 and V is TRBV20-1; perhaps TRBD2 as D (6 bases). CDR1 and CDR2 (germline): DFQATT, SNEGSKA (reference sequence). Trimming took 5 bases from V and 4 from J, leaving 14 bases between them. There are 13 residues in the CDR3. CDR3 loop: CSAPPLARETQYF. In nucleotides, the CDR3 is TGCAGTGCTCCCCCACTAGCTAGAGAGACCCAGTACTTC.